This T cell receptor beta chain stems from a study of cytomegalovirus exposure and HLA in healthy donors. Study-level results: CMV serostatus stood as the only immune exposure information on hand. When a later analysis was performed, an Asian-associated ancestry cluster reportedly had fewer N-insertions than the roughly 730-donor mean.

At the time of sampling, donors were nominally healthy, though unrecorded immune exposures were likely. PCR involved 60 Vbeta and 13 Jbeta primers. In the original analysis: In a later analysis, the count reached about 80 million unique TCR beta chains, with about 10 million shared. Assay: immunoSEQ multiplex PCR; the TCRdb copy retains only in-frame clones and omits some. D and trimming were read from the DNA, whereas the V and J calls and clone size are those reported in that table. The table has 150,000 to 200,000 clones, about 75% seen once; the top ten hold roughly 6%. The CDR3 contains 15 residues. V lost 0 bases, J lost 1 base, and 10 bases lay in between. The germline V gene has CDR1 SGDLS and CDR2 YYNGEE. As for this clone: As yet, its antigen is unknown.

The sequencing sample was made of PBMCs. This chain links TRBV9 with TRBJ1-1; TRBD1 might be the D (5 bases). The clonotype was recovered from a man aged 35 to 55 in good health and CMV-seropositive. The CDR3 loop is CASSVAPGPNTEAFF. The CDR3 bases are TGTGCCAGCAGCGTAGCCCCAGGGCCGAACACTGAAGCTTTCTTT.